Each of the 14 T cell receptor beta chains below was sequenced from the same sample in a study of graft-versus-host responses after intestinal transplantation. The antigens of these receptors remain unknown. Sequencing used immunoSEQ multiplex PCR; TCRdb keeps in-frame clones, though not all of them. The table lists around 78,000 clones, around 86% of them singletons. The sample here was unstimulated CD8+ T cells sorted from spleen or lymph node cells, taken before transplant. All receptors derive from a human donor who was the organ donor for an intestinal transplant.

This clone was seen a few times. This sequence joins TRBV13 and TRBJ2-1, with unresolved D. Trimming removed 5 bases from V and 5 bases from J, with 16 bases in between. This CDR3 has 15 residues. Germline CDR1 reads PRHDT; CDR2 reads FYEKMQ (reference sequence). The CDR3 DNA follows: TGTGCCAGCAGCCGAACAACCAATAATGACAATGAGCAGTTCTTC. This translates into CASSRTTNNDNEQFF.

V and J are TRBV13 and TRBJ1-4; TRBD1 matches 9 bases. This CDR3 is built from 18 residues. Germline loops: CDR1 PRHDT, CDR2 FYEKMQ (reference sequence). V was pared by 2 bases and J by 7 bases, with 14 bases of the junction left unmatched. CDR3 DNA sequence: TGTGCCAGCAGCTTACGAGTCGGGTACGGGGACAGGGCTGAAAAACTGTTTTTT. Translation: CASSLRVGYGDRAEKLFF.

J is TRBJ1-6 and V is TRBV30; D is possibly TRBD1 (5 bases). This CDR3 is 10 amino acids long. Germline CDR1 reads GTSNPN; CDR2 reads SVGIG (reference sequence). The V end lost 2 bases, the J end lost 15 bases, and 8 bases lay between the germline ends. CDR3 in DNA: TGTGCCTGGAGTTTCGGGGGCCTCCACTTT. This gives the protein CAWSFGGLHF.

This sequence joins TRBV5-1 and TRBJ1-1; D is uncertain. Germline CDR1 reads SGHRS; CDR2 reads YFSETQ. Between the trimmed V and J ends, which lost 7 bases and 3 bases, there was a span of 16 bases. CDR3 length equals 14 residues. CDR3 in DNA: TGCGCCAGCCGAATGTTTGAGGGCGACACTGAAGCTTTCTTT. It translates to CASRMFEGDTEAFF.

The CDR3 reads CASSDGIQETQYF. The CDR3 region has the DNA TGCGCCAGCAGTGATGGGATCCAAGAGACCCAGTACTTC. This sequence joins TRBV10-1 and TRBJ2-5; no definite D call. Germline V gene lookup returns CDR1 WNHNN and CDR2 SYGVQD (reference sequence). Trimming shortened V by 3 bases and J by 1 base, and 6 bases separated the two germline ends. The CDR3 has 13 amino acids.

This clone has only a few counts. In DNA, the CDR3 is TGTGCCAGCAGACGCGGCGGGGGGCGATACAATGAGCAGTTCTTC. This encodes CASRRGGGRYNEQFF. The chain employs TRBV11-2 and TRBJ2-1; 8 bases align to TRBD2. This CDR3 is 15 amino acids long. Germline CDR1 and CDR2: SGHAT and FQNNGV. J was trimmed by 4 bases and V by 6 bases; bases with no gene match: 8. Full variable domain (remainder filled in from reference TRBV11-2 and TRBJ2-1): EAGVAQSPRYKIIEKRQSVAFWCNPISGHATLYWYQQILGQGPKLLIQFQNNGVVDDSQLPKDRFSAERLKGVDSTLKIQPAKLEDSAVYLCASRRGGGRYNEQFFGPGTRLTVL.

The gene calls are TRBV7-9 and TRBJ2-2; TRBD1 matches at 10 bases. Germline assignment: CDR1 SEHNR and CDR2 FQNEAQ (reference sequence). The CDR3 extends over 17 amino acids. V lost 4 bases and J lost 4; bases outside the gene matches: 9. DNA for the CDR3: TGTGCCAGCAGCTCCGGGATGGGACAGGGGTTCACCGGGGAGCTGTTTTTT. Residues: CASSSGMGQGFTGELFF.

The chain joins TRBV30 to TRBJ1-1; tentative D call: TRBD1 (6 bases). The germline CDR1 and CDR2 sequences are GTSNPN and SVGIG (reference sequence). V shed 0 bases and J shed 6 bases, with 11 bases lying between them. The CDR3 sequence is 13 residues long. CDR3 amino acids: CAWSVGGAAEAFF. CDR3 in DNA: TGTGCCTGGAGTGTAGGGGGGGCAGCTGAAGCTTTCTTT.

The chain is built from TRBV7-2 and TRBJ1-6; 9 nucleotides agree with TRBD1. The CDR3 extends over 16 amino acids. The J segment lost 9 bases and the V segment lost 3 bases, leaving 9 bases of the junction unmatched. Germline lookup yields CDR1 SGHTA and CDR2 FQGNSA. CDR3 sequence reads: CASSFQDRGFGSPLHF. The CDR3 bases are TGTGCCAGCAGCTTCCAAGACAGGGGGTTTGGTTCACCCCTCCACTTT. The full variable domain, its missing parts supplied by reference TRBV7-2 and TRBJ1-6, is GAGVSQSPSNKVTEKGKDVELRCDPISGHTALYWYRQSLGQGLEFLIYFQGNSAPDKSGLPSDRFSAERTGGSVSTLTIQRTQQEDSAVYLCASSFQDRGFGSPLHFGNGTRLTVT.

Notes on this clone: Other DNA sequences within the sample encode an identical CDR3. This sequence joins TRBV29-1 and TRBJ1-1; D is undetermined. CDR3 length: 12 amino acids. Per the germline V gene, CDR1 is SQVTM and CDR2 is ANQGSEA. Between the trimmed V and J ends, which lost 7 bases and 8 bases, there was a span of 17 bases. CDR3 loop: CSAKSGSGEAFF. The CDR3 bases are TGCAGCGCTAAGTCGGGTTCGGGGGAAGCTTTCTTT. Full variable domain (rest looked up from reference TRBV29-1 and TRBJ1-1): SAVISQKPSRDICQRGTSLTIQCQVDSQVTMMFWYRQQPGQSLTLIATANQGSEATYESGFVIDKFPISRPNLTFSTLTVSNMSPEDSSIYLCSAKSGSGEAFFGQGTRLTVV.

The chain combines TRBV4-1 with TRBJ2-7; TRBD2 matches 7 bases. The CDR3 runs to 17 residues. The germline V gene encodes CDR1 MGHRA and CDR2 YSYEKL. Losses at the gene ends were 5 bases for V and 0 bases for J; bases not matched to a gene: 13. The CDR3 DNA sequence: TGCGCCAGCAGCTTGACGACGGGACTAAGGAGCTCCTACGAGCAGTACTTC. This sequence encodes CASSLTTGLRSSYEQYF.

The J gene is TRBJ1-3, the V gene TRBV6-1; 9 positions agree with TRBD1. CDR1 MNHNS and CDR2 SASEGT come from the germline V gene. The CDR3 is 16 amino acids. V trimming: 1 base; J trimming: 2 bases; junction bases outside the gene matches: 3. Here the CDR3 reads CASSEGTGDAGNTIYF. The CDR3 DNA reads as TGTGCCAGCAGTGAAGGGACAGGGGACGCTGGAAACACCATATATTTT.

V is TRBV6-1 and J is TRBJ1-1, with D maybe TRBD1 (5 bases). Deletions cut 1 base from V and 0 bases from J, with 12 bases between. The CDR3 spans 16 residues. Germline V lookup: CDR1 MNHNS, CDR2 SASEGT. This CDR3 is CASSEGTLKMNTEAFF. Here the CDR3 DNA reads TGTGCCAGCAGTGAAGGGACACTTAAGATGAACACTGAAGCTTTCTTT.

This clone turned up a few times. The chain employs TRBV14 and TRBJ2-1; 9 bases fit TRBD2. The CDR3 runs 13 residues. Germline V gene sequence: CDR1 SGHDN, CDR2 FVKESK. V was pared by 1 base and J by 8 bases, with 0 bases of the junction left unmatched. The CDR3 nucleotides are TGTGCCAGCAGCCAAGGCGGGGGGGATGAGCAGTTCTTC. This translates into CASSQGGGDEQFF. The full variable domain, its missing parts supplied by reference TRBV14 and TRBJ2-1, is EAGVTQFPSHSVIEKGQTVTLRCDPISGHDNLYWYRRVMGKEIKFLLHFVKESKQDESGMPNNRFLAERTGGTYSTLKVQPAELEDSGVYFCASSQGGGDEQFFGPGTRLTVL.